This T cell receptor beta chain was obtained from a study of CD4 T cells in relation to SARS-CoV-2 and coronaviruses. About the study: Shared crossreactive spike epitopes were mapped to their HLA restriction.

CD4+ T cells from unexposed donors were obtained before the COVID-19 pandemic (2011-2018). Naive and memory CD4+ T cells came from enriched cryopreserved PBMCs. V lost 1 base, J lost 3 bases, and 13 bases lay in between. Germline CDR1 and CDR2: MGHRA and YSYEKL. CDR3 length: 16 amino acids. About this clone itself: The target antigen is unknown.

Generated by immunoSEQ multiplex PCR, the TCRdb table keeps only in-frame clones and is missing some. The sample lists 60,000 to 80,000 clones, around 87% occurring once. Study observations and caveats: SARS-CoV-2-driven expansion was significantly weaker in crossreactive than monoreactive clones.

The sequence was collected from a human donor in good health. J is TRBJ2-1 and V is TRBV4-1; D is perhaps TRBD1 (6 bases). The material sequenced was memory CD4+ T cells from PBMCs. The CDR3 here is CASSQALTGVYNEQFF. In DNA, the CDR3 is TGCGCCAGCAGCCAAGCTCTGACAGGAGTCTACAATGAGCAGTTCTTC.